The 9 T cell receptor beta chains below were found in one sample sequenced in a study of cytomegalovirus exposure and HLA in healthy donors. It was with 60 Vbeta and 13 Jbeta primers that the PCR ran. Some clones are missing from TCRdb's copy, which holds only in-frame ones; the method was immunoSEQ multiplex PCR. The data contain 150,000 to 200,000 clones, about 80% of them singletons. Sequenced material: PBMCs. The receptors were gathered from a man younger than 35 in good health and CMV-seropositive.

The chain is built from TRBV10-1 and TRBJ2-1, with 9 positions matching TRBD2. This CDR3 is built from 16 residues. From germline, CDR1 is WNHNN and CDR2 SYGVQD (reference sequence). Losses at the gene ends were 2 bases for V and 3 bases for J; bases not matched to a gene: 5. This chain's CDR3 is CASSEVAGANYNEQFF. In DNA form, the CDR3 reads TGCGCCAGCAGTGAGGTAGCGGGAGCCAACTACAATGAGCAGTTCTTC.

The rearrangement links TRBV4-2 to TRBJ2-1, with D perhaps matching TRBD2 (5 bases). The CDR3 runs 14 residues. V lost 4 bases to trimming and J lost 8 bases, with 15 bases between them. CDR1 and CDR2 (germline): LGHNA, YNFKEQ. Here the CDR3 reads CASSRGSSLHEQFF. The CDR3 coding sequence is TGTGCCAGCAGCCGAGGATCTAGCTTACATGAGCAGTTCTTC.

Here the CDR3 DNA reads TGTGCCTGGAGTCGGGACAGGGCCACTGAAGCTTTCTTT. It codes for CAWSRDRATEAFF. The chain employs TRBV30 and TRBJ1-1, with TRBD1 matching over 9 bases. CDR1 is GTSNPN and CDR2 is SVGIG in the germline V gene (reference sequence). With 2 bases clipped from V and 4 bases from J, the junction kept 2 bases outside the gene matches. The CDR3 is 13 residues long.

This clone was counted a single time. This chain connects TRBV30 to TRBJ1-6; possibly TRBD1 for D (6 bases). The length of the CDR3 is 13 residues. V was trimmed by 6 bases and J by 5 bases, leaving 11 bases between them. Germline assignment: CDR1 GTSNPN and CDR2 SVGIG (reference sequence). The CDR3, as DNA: TGTGCCTGCCAGGGACAAGATAATTCACCCCTCCACTTT. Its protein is CACQGQDNSPLHF. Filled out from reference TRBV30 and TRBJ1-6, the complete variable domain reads SQTIHQWPATLVQPVGSPLSLECTVEGTSNPNLYWYRQAAGRGLQLLFYSVGIGQISSEVPQNLSASRPQDRQFILSSKKLLLSDSGFYLCACQGQDNSPLHFGNGTRLTVT.

Written as DNA, the CDR3 is TGTGCCAGTGCCCGGGACAGGGGGCCCGGAGGCTATGGCTACACCTTC. Amino acid sequence: CASARDRGPGGYGYTF. The V and J genes are TRBV19 and TRBJ1-2; 12 nucleotides agree with TRBD1. Germline V gene sequence: CDR1 LNHDA, CDR2 SQIVND (reference sequence). V lost 8 bases, J lost 4 bases, and 11 bases stayed unmatched. The CDR3 sequence is 16 residues long.

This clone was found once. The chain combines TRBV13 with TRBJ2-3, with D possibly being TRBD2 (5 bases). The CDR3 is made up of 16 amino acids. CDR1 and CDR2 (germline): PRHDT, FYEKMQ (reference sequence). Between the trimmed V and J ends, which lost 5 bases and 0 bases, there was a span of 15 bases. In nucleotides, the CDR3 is TGTGCCAGCAGCCCTAGAGAGGGTGAGAGCACAGATACGCAGTATTTT. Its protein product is CASSPREGESTDTQYF.

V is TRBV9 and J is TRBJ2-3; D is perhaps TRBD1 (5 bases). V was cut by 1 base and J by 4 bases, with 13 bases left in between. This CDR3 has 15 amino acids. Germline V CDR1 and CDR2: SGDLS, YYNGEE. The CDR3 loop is CASSVQGAIADTQYF. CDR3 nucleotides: TGTGCCAGCAGCGTACAGGGTGCTATCGCAGATACGCAGTATTTT.

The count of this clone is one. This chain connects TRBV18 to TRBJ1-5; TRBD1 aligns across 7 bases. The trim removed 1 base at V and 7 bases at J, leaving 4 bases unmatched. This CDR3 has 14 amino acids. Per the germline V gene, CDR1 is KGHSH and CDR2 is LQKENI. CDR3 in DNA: TGTGCCAGCTCACCACTCACAGGGGACCAGCCCCAGCATTTT. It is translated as CASSPLTGDQPQHF.

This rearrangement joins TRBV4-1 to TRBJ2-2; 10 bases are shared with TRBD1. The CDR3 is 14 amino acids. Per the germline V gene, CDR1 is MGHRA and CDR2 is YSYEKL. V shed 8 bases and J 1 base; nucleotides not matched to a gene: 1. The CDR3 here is CASRDRGNTGELFF. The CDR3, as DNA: TGCGCCAGCCGGGACAGGGGGAACACCGGGGAGCTGTTTTTT.